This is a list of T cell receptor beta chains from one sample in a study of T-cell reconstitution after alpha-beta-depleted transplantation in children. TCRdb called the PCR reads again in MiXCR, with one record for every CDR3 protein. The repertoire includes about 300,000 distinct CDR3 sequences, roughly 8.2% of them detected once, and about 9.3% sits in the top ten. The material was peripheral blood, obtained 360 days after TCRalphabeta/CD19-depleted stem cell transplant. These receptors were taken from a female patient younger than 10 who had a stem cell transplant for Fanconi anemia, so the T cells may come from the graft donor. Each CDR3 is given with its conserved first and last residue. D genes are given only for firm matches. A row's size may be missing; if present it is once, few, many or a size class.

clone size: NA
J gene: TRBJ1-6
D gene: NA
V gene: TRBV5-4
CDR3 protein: CASSNPGTEVWNSPLHF
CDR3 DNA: TGTGCCAGCAGCAACCCAGGGACGGAAGTATGGAATTCACCCCTCCACTTT

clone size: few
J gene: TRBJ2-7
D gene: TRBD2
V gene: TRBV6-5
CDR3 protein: CASSSGLADYEQYF
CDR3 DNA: TGTGCCAGCAGTTCGGGACTAGCGGATTACGAGCAGTACTTC

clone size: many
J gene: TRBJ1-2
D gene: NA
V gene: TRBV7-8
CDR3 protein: CASSLADGSYGYTF
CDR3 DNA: TGTGCCAGCAGCTTAGCGGACGGATCCTATGGCTACACCTTC

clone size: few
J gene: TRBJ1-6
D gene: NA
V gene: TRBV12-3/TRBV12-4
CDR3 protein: CASSSQLGTPYNSPLHF
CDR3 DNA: TGTGCCAGCAGTTCCCAACTCGGGACACCCTATAATTCACCCCTCCACTTT

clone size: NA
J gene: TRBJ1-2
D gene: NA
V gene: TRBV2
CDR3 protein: CASSERRTYGYTF
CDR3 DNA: TGTGCCAGCAGTGAACGACGAACCTATGGCTACACCTTC

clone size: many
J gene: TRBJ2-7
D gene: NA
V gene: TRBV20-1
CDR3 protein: CSARDWDSRYEQYF
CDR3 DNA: TGCAGTGCTAGAGATTGGGACTCCCGTTACGAGCAGTACTTC

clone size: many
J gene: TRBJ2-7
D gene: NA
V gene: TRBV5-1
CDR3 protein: CASSLEGGHLPYEQYF
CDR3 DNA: TGCGCCAGCAGCTTGGAAGGTGGCCACCTCCCCTACGAGCAGTACTTC

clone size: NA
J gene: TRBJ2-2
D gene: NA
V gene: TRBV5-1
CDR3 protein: CASSLYGLTNTGELFF
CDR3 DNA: TGCGCCAGCAGCTTGTATGGTCTTACTAACACCGGGGAGCTGTTTTTT

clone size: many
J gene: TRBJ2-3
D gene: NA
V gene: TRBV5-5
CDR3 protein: CASSLAGYSTDTQYF
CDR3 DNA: TGTGCCAGCAGCCTGGCGGGCTATAGCACAGATACGCAGTATTTT

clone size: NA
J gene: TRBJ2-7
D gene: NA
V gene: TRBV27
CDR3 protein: CPNEQEDEQYF
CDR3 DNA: TGTCCGAACGAACAGGAGGACGAGCAGTACTTC

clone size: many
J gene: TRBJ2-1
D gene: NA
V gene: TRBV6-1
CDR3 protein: CASIEGGYSYNEQFF
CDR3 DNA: TGTGCCAGCATAGAGGGGGGATACTCCTACAATGAGCAGTTCTTC

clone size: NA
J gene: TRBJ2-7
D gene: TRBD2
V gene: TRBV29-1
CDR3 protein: CSVDGLAGGSEQYF
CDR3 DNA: TGCAGCGTTGATGGCCTAGCGGGAGGATCCGAGCAGTACTTC

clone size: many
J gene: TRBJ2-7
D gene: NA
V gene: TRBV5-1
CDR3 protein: CASSTGTDSPSGYEQYF
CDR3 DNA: TGCGCCAGCAGCACCGGTACCGACAGTCCCTCGGGGTACGAGCAGTACTTC

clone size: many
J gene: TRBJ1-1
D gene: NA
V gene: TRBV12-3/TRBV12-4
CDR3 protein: CASTHTGRMNTEAFF
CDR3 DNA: TGTGCCAGCACCCATACGGGACGGATGAACACTGAAGCTTTCTTT

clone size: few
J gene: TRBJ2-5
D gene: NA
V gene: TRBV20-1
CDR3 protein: CSAQSRETQYF
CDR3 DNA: TGCAGCGCTCAAAGTAGGGAGACCCAGTACTTC

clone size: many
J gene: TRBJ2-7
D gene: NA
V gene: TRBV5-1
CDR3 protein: CASSLGGSAYEQYF
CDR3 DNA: TGCGCCAGCAGCTTGGGAGGGTCGGCCTACGAGCAGTACTTC

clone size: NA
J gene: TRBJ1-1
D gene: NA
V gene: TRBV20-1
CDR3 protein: CSATDGQGWTNTEAFF
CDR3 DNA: TGCAGTGCAACCGACGGGCAGGGGTGGACGAACACTGAAGCTTTCTTT

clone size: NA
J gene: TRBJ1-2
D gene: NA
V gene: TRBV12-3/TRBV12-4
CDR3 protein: CASSFLFQPTGYTF
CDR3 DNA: TGTGCCAGCAGTTTTTTGTTCCAACCAACTGGCTACACCTTC

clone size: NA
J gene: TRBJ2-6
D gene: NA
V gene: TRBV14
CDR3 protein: CASSQDVRAGANVLTF
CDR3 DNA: TGTGCCAGCAGCCAAGATGTCAGGGCTGGGGCCAACGTCCTGACTTTC

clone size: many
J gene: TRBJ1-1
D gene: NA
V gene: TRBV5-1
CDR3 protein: CASSLGATPAFF
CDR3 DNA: TGCGCCAGCAGCTTAGGGGCTACTCCAGCTTTCTTT

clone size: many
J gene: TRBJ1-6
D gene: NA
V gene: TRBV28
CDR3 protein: CASSPSGSSYNSPLHF
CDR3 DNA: TGTGCCAGCAGTCCGTCGGGCAGCTCCTATAATTCACCCCTCCACTTT

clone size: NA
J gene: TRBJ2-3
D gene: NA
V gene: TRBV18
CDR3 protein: CASSPPQGSTDTQYF
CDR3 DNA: TGTGCCAGCTCACCCCCCCAGGGTAGCACAGATACGCAGTATTTT

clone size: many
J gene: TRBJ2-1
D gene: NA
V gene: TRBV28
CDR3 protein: CASDSGVDEQFF
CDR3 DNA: TGTGCCAGCGACTCGGGGGTCGATGAGCAGTTCTTC

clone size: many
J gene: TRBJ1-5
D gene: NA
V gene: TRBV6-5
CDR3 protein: CASSLPRGWEQPQHF
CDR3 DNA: TGTGCCAGCAGTCTGCCGCGCGGGTGGGAACAGCCCCAGCATTTT

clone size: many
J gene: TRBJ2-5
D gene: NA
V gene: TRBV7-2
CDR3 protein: CASSSGTQETQYF
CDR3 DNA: TGTGCCAGCAGCTCGGGTACCCAAGAGACCCAGTACTTC

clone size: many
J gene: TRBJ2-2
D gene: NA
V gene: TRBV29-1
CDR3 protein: CSGFHGSGELFF
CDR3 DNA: TGCAGCGGATTTCACGGGAGCGGGGAGCTGTTTTTT

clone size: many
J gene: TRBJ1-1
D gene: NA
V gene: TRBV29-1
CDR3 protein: CSVGAEMGTEAFF
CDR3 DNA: TGCAGCGTTGGAGCCGAAATGGGCACTGAAGCTTTCTTT

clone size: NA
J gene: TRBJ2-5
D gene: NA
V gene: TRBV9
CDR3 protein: CASSEHDGGSLIQETQYF
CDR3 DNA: TGTGCCAGCAGCGAGCACGACGGGGGCTCCCTAATCCAAGAGACCCAGTACTTC

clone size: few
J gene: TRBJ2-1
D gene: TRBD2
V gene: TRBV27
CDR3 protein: CASSLYRAGTSGKYNEQFF
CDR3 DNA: TGTGCCAGCAGTTTATATCGAGCCGGGACTAGCGGGAAGTACAATGAGCAGTTCTTC

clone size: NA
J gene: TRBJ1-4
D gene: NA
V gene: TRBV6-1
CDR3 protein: CASSEGGPSWEINEKLFF
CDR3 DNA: TGTGCCAGCAGTGAAGGCGGACCTTCCTGGGAGATTAATGAAAAACTGTTTTTT

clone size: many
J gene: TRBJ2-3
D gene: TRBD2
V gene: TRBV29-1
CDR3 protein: CSARTSGGRGTDTQYF
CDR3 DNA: TGCAGCGCCCGGACTAGCGGGGGACGTGGCACAGATACGCAGTATTTT

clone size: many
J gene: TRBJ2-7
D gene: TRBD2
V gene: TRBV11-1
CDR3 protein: CASSFRGTSGSPYQVEQYF
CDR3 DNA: TGTGCCAGCAGCTTCCGCGGGACTAGCGGGAGCCCCTACCAGGTCGAGCAGTACTTC

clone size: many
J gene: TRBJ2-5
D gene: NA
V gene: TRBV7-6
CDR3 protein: CASSWMSAETQYF
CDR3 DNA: TGTGCCAGCAGCTGGATGTCGGCGGAGACCCAGTACTTC

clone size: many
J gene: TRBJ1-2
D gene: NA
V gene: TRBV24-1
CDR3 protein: CATSDLRGSYTF
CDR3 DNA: TGTGCCACCAGTGATTTGAGGGGGAGCTACACCTTC

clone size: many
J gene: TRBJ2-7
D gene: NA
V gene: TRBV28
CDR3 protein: CASSFRRTDEQYF
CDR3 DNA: TGTGCCAGCAGTTTTAGGAGGACAGACGAGCAGTACTTC

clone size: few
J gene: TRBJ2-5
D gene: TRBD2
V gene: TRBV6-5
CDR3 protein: CASSFLSRGGQETQYF
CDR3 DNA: TGTGCCAGCAGTTTCTTATCACGGGGGGGGCAAGAGACCCAGTACTTC

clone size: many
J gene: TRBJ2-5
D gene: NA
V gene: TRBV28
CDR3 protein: CASSQTEMGAQYF
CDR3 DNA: TGTGCCAGCAGCCAAACTGAGATGGGGGCCCAGTACTTC

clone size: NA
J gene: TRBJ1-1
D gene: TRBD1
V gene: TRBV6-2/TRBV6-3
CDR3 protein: CASSYKTGQGNVNTEAFF
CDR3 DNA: TGTGCCAGCAGTTATAAAACGGGACAGGGGAACGTGAACACTGAAGCTTTCTTT

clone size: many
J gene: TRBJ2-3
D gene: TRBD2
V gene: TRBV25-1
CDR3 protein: CASSAMTSSNTQYF
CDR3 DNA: TGTGCCAGCAGTGCTATGACTAGCTCGAATACGCAGTATTTT

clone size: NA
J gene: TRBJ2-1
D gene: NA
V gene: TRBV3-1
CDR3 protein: CASSQGILDEQFF
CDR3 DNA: TGTGCCAGCAGCCAAGGTATCTTGGACGAGCAGTTCTTC

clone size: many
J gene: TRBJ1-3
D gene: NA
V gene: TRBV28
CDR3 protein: CASTVPGNTIYF
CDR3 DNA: TGTGCCAGCACCGTTCCGGGAAACACCATATATTTT

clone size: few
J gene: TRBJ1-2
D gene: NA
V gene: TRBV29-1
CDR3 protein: CSVLQGIDGYTF
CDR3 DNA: TGCAGCGTCCTACAGGGAATTGATGGCTACACCTTC

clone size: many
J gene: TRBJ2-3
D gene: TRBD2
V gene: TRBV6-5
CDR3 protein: CASSYRTSGATDTQYF
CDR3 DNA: TGTGCCAGCAGTTACAGGACTAGCGGGGCCACAGATACGCAGTATTTT

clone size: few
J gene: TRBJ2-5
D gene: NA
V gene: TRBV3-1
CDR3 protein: CASSRLADETQYF
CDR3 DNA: TGTGCCAGCAGCCGATTAGCGGACGAGACCCAGTACTTC

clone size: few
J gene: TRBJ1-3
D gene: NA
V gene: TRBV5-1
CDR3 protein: CASSLNQAPSGNTIYF
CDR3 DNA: TGCGCCAGCAGCTTAAATCAGGCCCCCTCTGGAAACACCATATATTTT

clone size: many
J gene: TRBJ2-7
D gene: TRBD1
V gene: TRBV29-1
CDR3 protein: CSVVDRPLYEQYF
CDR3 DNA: TGCAGCGTTGTGGACAGGCCTCTCTACGAGCAGTACTTC

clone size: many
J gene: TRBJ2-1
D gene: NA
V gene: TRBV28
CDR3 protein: CASSWTAAYNEQFF
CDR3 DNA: TGTGCCAGCAGTTGGACCGCGGCCTACAATGAGCAGTTCTTC

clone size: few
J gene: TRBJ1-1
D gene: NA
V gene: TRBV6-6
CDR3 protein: CASRVSNTEAFF
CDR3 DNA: TGTGCCAGCAGGGTCTCGAACACTGAAGCTTTCTTT

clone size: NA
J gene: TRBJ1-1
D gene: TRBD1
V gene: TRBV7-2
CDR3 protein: CASSLEGTGGTAFF
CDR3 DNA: TGTGCCAGCAGCTTAGAAGGGACAGGGGGTACCGCTTTCTTT

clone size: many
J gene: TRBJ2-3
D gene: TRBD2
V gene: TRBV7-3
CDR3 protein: CASSSPTSGRDPDTQYF
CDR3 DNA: TGTGCCAGCAGCTCCCCGACTAGCGGGAGGGACCCAGATACGCAGTATTTT

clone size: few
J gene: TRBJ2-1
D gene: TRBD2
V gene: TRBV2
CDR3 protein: CAPGTSGLSEQFF
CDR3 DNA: TGTGCCCCGGGGACTAGCGGCCTGAGTGAGCAGTTCTTC

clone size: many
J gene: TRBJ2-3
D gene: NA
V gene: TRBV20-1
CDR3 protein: CSAARGRSTDTQYF
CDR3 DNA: TGCAGTGCCGCTCGGGGCCGAAGCACAGATACGCAGTATTTT

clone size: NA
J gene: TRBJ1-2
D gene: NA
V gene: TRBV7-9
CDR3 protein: CASSQIYGYTF
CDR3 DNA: TGTGCCAGCAGCCAGATCTATGGCTACACCTTC

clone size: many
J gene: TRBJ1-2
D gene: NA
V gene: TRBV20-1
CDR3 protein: CSARPGHIYGYTF
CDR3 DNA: TGCAGTGCTAGGCCGGGACACATCTATGGCTACACCTTC